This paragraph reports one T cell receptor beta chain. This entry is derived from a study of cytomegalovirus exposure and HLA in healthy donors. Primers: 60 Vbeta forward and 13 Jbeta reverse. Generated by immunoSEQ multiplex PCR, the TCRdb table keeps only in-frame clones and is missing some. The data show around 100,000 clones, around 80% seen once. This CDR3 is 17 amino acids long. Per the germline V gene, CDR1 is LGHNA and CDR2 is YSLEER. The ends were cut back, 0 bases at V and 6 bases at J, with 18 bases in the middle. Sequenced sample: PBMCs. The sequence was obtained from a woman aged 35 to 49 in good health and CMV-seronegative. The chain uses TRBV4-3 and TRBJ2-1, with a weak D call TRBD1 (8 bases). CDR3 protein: CASSQDSTGGVFNEQFF. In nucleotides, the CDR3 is TGCGCCAGCAGCCAAGATTCAACAGGGGGGGTTTTCAATGAGCAGTTCTTC.